The next 19 T cell receptor beta chains were all read from a single sample in a study of spatial heterogeneity in lung cancer. One entry per CDR3 protein results from TCRdb running MiXCR on the 5' RACE reads. Of around 4,000 distinct CDR3 sequences listed, 30% to 40% are singletons. The sample's time point: sample taken at primary tumor resection. Unsorted tumor, nontumor lung tissue or cryopreserved PBMC supplied the whole RNA. The sample consisted of PBMCs, taken at surgery. The source of these receptors is a male donor with early-stage non-small cell lung cancer.

As concerns this clonotype: Since it is a stray read in a library aimed at alpha chains, this beta chain has a size that is not meaningful. The chain recombines TRBV3-1 with TRBJ2-1; 10 nucleotides line up with TRBD2. J lost 4 bases, V lost 4 bases, and 1 base had no gene match. Germline V gene sequence: CDR1 LGHDT, CDR2 YNNKEL (reference sequence). There are 14 residues in the CDR3. This CDR3 is CASSRTSGYNEQFF. The DNA for the CDR3 is TGTGCCAGCAGCCGGACTAGCGGATACAATGAGCAGTTCTTC.

Regarding this clonotype: This beta chain is an off-target read within a library intended for alpha chains, so its frequency means little. This sequence joins TRBV30 and TRBJ2-6; D is unclear. The V end was cut by 0 bases, the J end by 2 bases, with 5 bases between. Germline lookup yields CDR1 GTSNPN and CDR2 SVGIG (reference sequence). CDR3 size: 14 residues. Here the CDR3 DNA reads TGTGCCTGGAGTGTGAGGACTGGGGCCAACGTCCTGACTTTC. Its translation is CAWSVRTGANVLTF.

This clonotype was seen only a few times. This beta chain turned up in a library designed for alpha chains; as an off-target read, its abundance says little. This chain uses TRBV5-1 with TRBJ2-7; perhaps D is TRBD1 or TRBD2 (6 bases each). CDR3 length: 15 amino acids. V shed 4 bases and J shed 5 bases, with 19 bases lying between them. Per the germline V gene, CDR1 is SGHRS and CDR2 is YFSETQ. DNA of the CDR3: TGCGCCAGCAGCCGTGGTGGGGGGCTCGGGAACGAGCAGTACTTC. It translates to CASSRGGGLGNEQYF.

This clonotype was seen a handful of times. Since it is a stray read in a library aimed at alpha chains, this beta chain has a size that is not meaningful. The chain is built from TRBV7-9 and TRBJ2-7, with TRBD1 matching 9 bases. Trimming removed 4 bases from V and 6 bases from J; junction bases left unmatched: 16. CDR3 length equals 17 residues. Germline CDR1 reads SEHNR; CDR2 reads FQNEAQ (reference sequence). CDR3 sequence reads: CASSSLNRDRAPLEQYF. Here the CDR3 DNA reads TGTGCCAGCAGCTCGCTCAACCGGGACAGGGCCCCCCTCGAGCAGTACTTC.

Details on this clonotype: This beta chain slipped into a library made for alpha chains as a stray read, so its size is not meaningful. V gene TRBV12-5 combines with J gene TRBJ2-1; tentatively, D is TRBD1 (6 bases). V shed 0 bases and J shed 3 bases, with 12 bases lying between them. CDR1 and CDR2 from the germline V gene are LGHNT and FRNRAP. The CDR3 spans 16 residues. The CDR3: CASGLVQGTSYNEQFF. DNA of the CDR3: TGTGCTAGTGGTTTGGTACAGGGCACCAGCTACAATGAGCAGTTCTTC.

Comments on this clonotype: This beta chain is a stray read from a library made for alpha chains; its abundance is not meaningful. The J gene is TRBJ2-5, the V gene TRBV18; no clear D gene. Trimming cost V 3 bases and J 1 base, with 9 bases left between them. CDR1 and CDR2 (germline): KGHSH, LQKENI. The CDR3 covers 14 residues. CDR3 sequence: CASSPELLQETQYF. The CDR3 bases are TGTGCCAGCTCACCGGAACTCCTCCAAGAGACCCAGTACTTC.

About this clonotype itself: The library was designed around alpha chains, so this beta chain is a stray read whose abundance carries little weight. This chain joins TRBV3-1 and TRBJ2-7; 7 bases are a match to TRBD1. Per the germline V gene, CDR1 is LGHDT and CDR2 is YNNKEL (reference sequence). This CDR3 contains 12 residues. The J segment lost 6 bases and the V segment lost 7 bases, leaving 6 bases of the junction unmatched. For the CDR3, the DNA is TGTGCCAGCACCCGACAGGGCGGCGAGCAGTACTTC. It codes for CASTRQGGEQYF.

This clonotype is medium-sized within its sample. This beta chain lies outside the target of a library built for alpha chains; its clone size means little. The chain uses TRBV29-1 and TRBJ2-6, with D possibly TRBD2 on 6 matching bases. CDR1 and CDR2 from the germline V gene are SQVTM and ANQGSEA. Trimming stripped 4 bases from V and 0 bases from J, with 13 bases between. CDR3 length equals 16 residues. CDR3 sequence reads: CSVAKMGGSGANVLTF. As DNA, the CDR3 is TGCAGCGTTGCCAAGATGGGAGGCTCTGGGGCCAACGTCCTGACTTTC.

This clonotype was seen a few times. This beta chain is a stray sequence in a library constructed for alpha chains; its clone size is not meaningful. V is TRBV6-1 and J is TRBJ2-1, with D unresolved. V lost 3 bases to trimming and J lost 9 bases, with 12 bases between them. The CDR3 sequence is 13 residues long. The germline CDR1 and CDR2 sequences are MNHNS and SASEGT. The CDR3 loop reads CASSEGQLAEQFF. The CDR3 bases are TGTGCCAGCAGTGAGGGCCAGTTGGCTGAGCAGTTCTTC.

The table lists this clonotype with a few counts. A library prepared for alpha chains yielded this beta chain as an off-target read; its size is of little meaning. V usage is TRBV12-3 or TRBV12-4 and J usage is TRBJ2-1; 12 bases are shared with TRBD1. The CDR3 runs 18 residues. V lost 5 bases, J lost 4 bases, and 12 bases stayed unmatched. The CDR3 region has the DNA TGTGCCAGCAGTCCTACCCCCGGGACAGGGGGCGCGTACAATGAGCAGTTCTTC. Translating it yields CASSPTPGTGGAYNEQFF.

Notes on this clonotype: This beta chain is an off-target read within a library intended for alpha chains, so its frequency means little. This rearrangement joins TRBV20-1 to TRBJ2-1; 7 nucleotides align to TRBD2. J was trimmed by 8 bases and V by 1 base; bases with no gene match: 11. The CDR3 contains 15 residues. CDR1 is DFQATT and CDR2 is SNEGSKA in the germline V gene (reference sequence). CDR3 loop: CSARGAAGVGDEQFF. The CDR3 nucleotides are TGCAGTGCTAGAGGGGCTGCGGGAGTTGGGGATGAGCAGTTCTTC.

This clonotype occurred a few times. Being off target in a library aimed at alpha chains, this beta chain has a size of little meaning. This sequence joins TRBV10-2 and TRBJ2-2; 7 nucleotides match TRBD1. V lost 5 bases to trimming and J lost 3 bases; unmatched junction nucleotides: 3. From germline, CDR1 is WSHSY and CDR2 SAAADI. CDR3 length equals 14 residues. The CDR3 nucleotides read TGCGCCAGCAGTAAAACAGGGGACACCGGGGAGCTGTTTTTT. Its translation: CASSKTGDTGELFF.

A single count supports this clonotype. This beta chain is a stray sequence in a library constructed for alpha chains; its clone size is not meaningful. V and J are TRBV7-9 and TRBJ2-1, with a weak D call TRBD2 (5 bases). CDR3 size: 14 residues. V gave up 10 bases and J gave up 12 bases, with 25 bases separating them. Germline CDR1 reads SEHNR; CDR2 reads FQNEAQ (reference sequence). CDR3 region: CAIRREGRSGGQFF. CDR3 DNA: TGTGCCATCAGGCGAGAGGGCAGGAGCGGAGGGCAGTTCTTC.

This clonotype was seen a handful of times. This beta chain is a stray read from a library made for alpha chains; its abundance is not meaningful. The chain combines TRBV20-1 with TRBJ2-1; D is ambiguous. The CDR3 has 15 residues. Germline-derived CDR1 and CDR2 are DFQATT and SNEGSKA (reference sequence). V lost 6 bases to trimming and J lost 2 bases, with 17 bases between them. CDR3 amino acids: CSAYPAQAPYNEQFF. In nucleotides, the CDR3 is TGCAGTGCCTACCCTGCCCAGGCCCCCTACAATGAGCAGTTCTTC.

Notes on this clonotype: This beta chain slipped into a library made for alpha chains as a stray read, so its size is not meaningful. The genes are TRBV6-1 and TRBJ2-5; 10 nucleotides align to TRBD2. This CDR3 spans 17 amino acids. Germline V CDR1 and CDR2: MNHNS, SASEGT. The V gene end was trimmed by 1 base and the J gene end by 6 bases; junction bases not matched to a gene: 11. The CDR3: CASSEVSSGRAGKTQYF. The CDR3 DNA reads TGTGCCAGCAGTGAAGTTTCGAGCGGGAGGGCCGGGAAGACCCAGTACTTC.

In regard to this clonotype: This beta chain lies outside the target of a library built for alpha chains; its clone size means little. The chain links TRBV12-3 or TRBV12-4 to TRBJ2-3; 10 bases map to TRBD2. The V segment lost 4 bases and the J segment 2 bases; nucleotides outside the gene matches: 3. This CDR3 comprises 15 residues. Here the CDR3 reads CASSSLAGTTDTQYF. The CDR3 nucleotides are TGTGCCAGCAGTTCACTAGCGGGGACCACAGATACGCAGTATTTT.

This clonotype showed up just a few times. The size of this beta chain means little, since it is a stray read in a library made for alpha chains. The rearrangement uses TRBV9 and TRBJ2-7; TRBD1 might be the D (5 bases). Trimming left V 0 bases short and J 3 bases short, with 13 bases between. Germline CDR1 is SGDLS and CDR2 is YYNGEE. The CDR3 contains 15 residues. This CDR3 is CASSVAYGHLYEQYF. The DNA for the CDR3 is TGTGCCAGCAGCGTAGCCTATGGACATCTCTACGAGCAGTACTTC.

About this clonotype itself: This beta chain is an off-target read within a library intended for alpha chains, so its frequency means little. V and J are TRBV5-1 and TRBJ2-7, with a tentative D call TRBD1 (5 bases). The CDR3 length is 14 residues. V lost 4 bases and J 2 bases, leaving 13 bases between the germline ends. Germline V gene lookup returns CDR1 SGHRS and CDR2 YFSETQ. This CDR3 reads CASSALGHTYEQYF. The DNA of the CDR3 is TGCGCCAGCAGCGCTCTTGGACACACCTACGAGCAGTACTTC. The whole variable domain, remainder taken from reference TRBV5-1 and TRBJ2-7, is KAGVTQTPRYLIKTRGQQVTLSCSPISGHRSVSWYQQTPGQGLQFLFEYFSETQRNKGNFPGRFSGRQFSNSRSEMNVSTLELGDSALYLCASSALGHTYEQYFGPGTRLTVT.

In regard to this clonotype: A library made for alpha chains picked up this beta chain off target, so its size means little. The chain employs TRBV4-1 and TRBJ2-3, with D possibly being TRBD2 (6 bases). CDR1 is MGHRA, CDR2 YSYEKL, per germline. There are 14 residues in the CDR3. V shed 4 bases and J shed 5 bases, with 13 bases lying between them. The CDR3 region has the DNA TGCGCCAGCAGCCCGGGGACTGCCCAAGATACGCAGTATTTT. Its protein is CASSPGTAQDTQYF.